This TCR beta chain was obtained from a study of radiotherapy plus CTLA-4 blockade in lung cancer. Generated by immunoSEQ multiplex PCR, the TCRdb table keeps only in-frame clones and is missing some. The data contain roughly 75,000 clones, 60% to 85% of them singletons. The CDR3 contains 15 residues. Germline V CDR1 and CDR2: SGHRS, YFSETQ. The V end lost 9 bases, the J end lost 0 bases, and 17 bases lay between the germline ends. This clone came up once. The sequencing here drew on peripheral blood, taken from a patient treated with radiotherapy plus ipilimumab. This clonotype was sampled from a human donor with non-small cell lung cancer whose response to radiotherapy plus ipilimumab could not be evaluated. Some clones in this sample may be carry-over from other donors' samples. V usage is TRBV5-1 and J usage is TRBJ2-3; D remains unclear. CDR3 sequence: CATSPQFFSTDTQYF. The CDR3 DNA follows: TGCGCCACCTCACCTCAGTTTTTTAGCACAGATACGCAGTATTTT. The full variable domain, its missing parts supplied by reference TRBV5-1 and TRBJ2-3, is KAGVTQTPRYLIKTRGQQVTLSCSPISGHRSVSWYQQTPGQGLQFLFEYFSETQRNKGNFPGRFSGRQFSNSRSEMNVSTLELGDSALYLCATSPQFFSTDTQYFGPGTRLTVL.